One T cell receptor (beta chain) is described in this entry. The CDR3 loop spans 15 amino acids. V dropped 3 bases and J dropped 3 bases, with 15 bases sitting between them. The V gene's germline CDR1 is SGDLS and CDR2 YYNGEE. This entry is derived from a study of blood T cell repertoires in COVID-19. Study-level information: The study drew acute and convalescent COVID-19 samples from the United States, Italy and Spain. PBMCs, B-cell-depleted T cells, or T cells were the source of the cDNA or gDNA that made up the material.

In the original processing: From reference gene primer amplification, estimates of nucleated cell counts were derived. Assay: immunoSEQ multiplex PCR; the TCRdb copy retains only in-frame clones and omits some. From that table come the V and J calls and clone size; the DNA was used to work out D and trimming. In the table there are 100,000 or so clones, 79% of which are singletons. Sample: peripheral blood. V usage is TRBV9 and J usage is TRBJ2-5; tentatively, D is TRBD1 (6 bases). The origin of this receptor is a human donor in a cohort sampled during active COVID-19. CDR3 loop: CASSAQPTGKETQYF. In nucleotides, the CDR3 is TGTGCCAGCAGCGCTCAACCAACAGGGAAAGAGACCCAGTACTTC.